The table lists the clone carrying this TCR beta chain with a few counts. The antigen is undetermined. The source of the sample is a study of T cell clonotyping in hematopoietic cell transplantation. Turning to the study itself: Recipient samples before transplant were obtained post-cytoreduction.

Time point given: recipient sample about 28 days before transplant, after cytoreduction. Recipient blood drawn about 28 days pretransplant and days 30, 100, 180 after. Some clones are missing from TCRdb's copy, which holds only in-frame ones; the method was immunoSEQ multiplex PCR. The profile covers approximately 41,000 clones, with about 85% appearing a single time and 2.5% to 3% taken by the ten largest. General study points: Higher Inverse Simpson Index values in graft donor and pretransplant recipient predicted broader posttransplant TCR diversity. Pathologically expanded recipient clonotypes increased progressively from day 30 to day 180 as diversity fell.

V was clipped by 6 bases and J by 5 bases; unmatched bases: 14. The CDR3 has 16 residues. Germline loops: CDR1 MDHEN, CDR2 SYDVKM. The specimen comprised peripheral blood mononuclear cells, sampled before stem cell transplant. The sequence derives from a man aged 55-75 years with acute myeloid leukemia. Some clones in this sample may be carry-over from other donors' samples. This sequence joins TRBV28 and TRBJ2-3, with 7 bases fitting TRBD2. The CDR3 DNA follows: TGTGCCAGCAGGGTGGGGGGAACTAGCGCGTTAGATACGCAGTATTTT. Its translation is CASRVGGTSALDTQYF. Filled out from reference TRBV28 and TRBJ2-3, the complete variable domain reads DVKVTQSSRYLVKRTGEKVFLECVQDMDHENMFWYRQDPGLGLRLIYFSYDVKMKEKGDIPEGYSVSREKKERFSLILESASTNQTSMYLCASRVGGTSALDTQYFGPGTRLTVL.